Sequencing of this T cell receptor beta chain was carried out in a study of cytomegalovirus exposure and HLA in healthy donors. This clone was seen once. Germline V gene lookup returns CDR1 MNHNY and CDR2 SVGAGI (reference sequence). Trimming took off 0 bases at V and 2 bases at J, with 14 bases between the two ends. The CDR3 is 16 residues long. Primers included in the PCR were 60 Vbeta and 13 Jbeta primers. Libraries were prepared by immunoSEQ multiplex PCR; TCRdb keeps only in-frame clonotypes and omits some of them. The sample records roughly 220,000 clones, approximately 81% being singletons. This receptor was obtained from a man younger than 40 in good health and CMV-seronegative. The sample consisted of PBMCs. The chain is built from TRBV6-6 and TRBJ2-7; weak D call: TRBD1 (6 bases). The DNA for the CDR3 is TGTGCCAGCAGTTACTCTGGCCGGGACACAACCTACGAGCAGTACTTC. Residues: CASSYSGRDTTYEQYF.